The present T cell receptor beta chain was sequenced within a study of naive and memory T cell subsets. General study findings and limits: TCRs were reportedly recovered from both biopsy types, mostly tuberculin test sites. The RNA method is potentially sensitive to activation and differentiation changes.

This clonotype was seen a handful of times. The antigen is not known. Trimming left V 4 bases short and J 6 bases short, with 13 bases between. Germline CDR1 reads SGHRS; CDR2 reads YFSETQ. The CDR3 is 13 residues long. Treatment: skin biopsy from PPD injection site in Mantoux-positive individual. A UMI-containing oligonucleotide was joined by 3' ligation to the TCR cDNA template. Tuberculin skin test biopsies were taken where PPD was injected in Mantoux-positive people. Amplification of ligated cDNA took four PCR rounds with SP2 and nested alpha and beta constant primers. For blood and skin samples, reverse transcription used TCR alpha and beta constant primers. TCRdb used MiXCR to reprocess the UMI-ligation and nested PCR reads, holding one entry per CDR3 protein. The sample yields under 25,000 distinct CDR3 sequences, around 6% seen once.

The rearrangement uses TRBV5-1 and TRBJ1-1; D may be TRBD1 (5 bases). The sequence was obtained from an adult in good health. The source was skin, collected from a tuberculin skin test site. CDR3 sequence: CASSMAWGAEAFF. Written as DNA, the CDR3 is TGCGCCAGCAGCATGGCCTGGGGGGCTGAAGCTTTCTTT.